The clone carrying this TCR beta chain was detected ten times or more. Its antigen is unknown. The sample comes from a study of T cells in Graves' hyperthyroidism and ophthalmopathy. Study-level information: Any treatment followed the collection of peripheral blood at initial diagnosis.

Regarding the study as a whole: Model output signaled ophthalmopathy a median approximately 6.2 months ahead of onset. Peripheral blood also featured most of the thyroid clonotypes expanded above 0.001.

Thyroid ultrasound and orbital computed tomography, with clinical symptoms and serum thyroxine and TRAb, informed diagnoses. Amplification of TCR beta CDR3 regions used RNA as the template. TCR CDR3 underwent first-round RT-PCR with the HTBI primer set. Each CDR3 protein gets one entry after TCRdb re-called the multiplex PCR reads with MiXCR. The table shows roughly 300,000 distinct CDR3 sequences, with around 14% occurring only once. The source is a woman aged 25 to 39 with Graves' hyperthyroidism. Material for sequencing was blood.

CDR3 sequence: CASSLVLSSYNEQFF. The CDR3 DNA reads TGTGCCAGCAGCTTAGTCCTTAGCTCCTACAATGAGCAGTTCTTC. V gene TRBV11-2 combines with J gene TRBJ2-1; D not resolved. CDR1 and CDR2 (germline): SGHAT, FQNNGV. Trimming left V 1 base short and J 0 bases short, with 7 bases between. The CDR3 totals 15 residues.